This T cell receptor (beta chain) was identified in a study of blood T cell repertoires in COVID-19. Study in general: The study drew acute and convalescent COVID-19 samples from the United States, Italy and Spain. PBMCs, B-cell-depleted T cells, or T cells were the source of the cDNA or gDNA that made up the material.

Germline assignment: CDR1 SGHTA and CDR2 FQGTGA. This CDR3 comprises 17 residues. After removal of 0 bases from V and 5 bases from J, the junction contained 12 bases not matched to a gene. Methods used by the authors: Amplified reference gene primers provided the basis for estimating nucleated cell counts. Using immunoSEQ multiplex PCR, the repertoire was profiled, and TCRdb retains in-frame clones only, with some absent. That table is the source of V, J and clone size, and D and trimming were worked out from the DNA. This table holds about 240,000 clones, 75% to 90% found once. Source material: peripheral blood. V and J are TRBV7-3 and TRBJ1-2, with TRBD1 matching over 7 bases. The sequence was obtained from a woman aged 55-69 years with active or convalescent COVID-19. The CDR3: CASSLTPNPGTDYGYTF. CDR3 sequence (DNA): TGTGCCAGCAGCTTAACCCCTAACCCCGGGACAGATTATGGCTACACCTTC.